Here is one TCR beta chain with its context. These data are taken from a study of blood T cell repertoires in COVID-19. Overall study: T cells, B-cell-depleted T cells, or PBMCs supplied cDNA or gDNA.

Germline values: CDR1 LGHDT, CDR2 YNNKEL (reference sequence). The CDR3 has 15 residues. The V and J ends lost 9 bases and 3 bases, in that order; junction bases with no gene match: 9. Original handling: Using reference gene primer amplification, nucleated cell counts were estimated. The repertoire was sequenced with immunoSEQ multiplex PCR; TCRdb's copy has only in-frame clones and lacks some. V and J calls and clone size come straight from that table; D and trimming were deduced from the DNA. The table shows over 250,000 clones, with around nine tenths occurring only once. The J gene is TRBJ2-7, the V gene TRBV3-1 (or the pseudogene TRBV3-2); 12 bases align to TRBD2. The source of this sequence is a man in his forties or fifties who had recovered from COVID-19. The sample taken for sequencing was peripheral blood. The CDR3, as DNA: TGTGCCAGTAAATCTCTAGCGGGAGGGAACTACGAGCAGTACTTC. Amino acid sequence: CASKSLAGGNYEQYF.